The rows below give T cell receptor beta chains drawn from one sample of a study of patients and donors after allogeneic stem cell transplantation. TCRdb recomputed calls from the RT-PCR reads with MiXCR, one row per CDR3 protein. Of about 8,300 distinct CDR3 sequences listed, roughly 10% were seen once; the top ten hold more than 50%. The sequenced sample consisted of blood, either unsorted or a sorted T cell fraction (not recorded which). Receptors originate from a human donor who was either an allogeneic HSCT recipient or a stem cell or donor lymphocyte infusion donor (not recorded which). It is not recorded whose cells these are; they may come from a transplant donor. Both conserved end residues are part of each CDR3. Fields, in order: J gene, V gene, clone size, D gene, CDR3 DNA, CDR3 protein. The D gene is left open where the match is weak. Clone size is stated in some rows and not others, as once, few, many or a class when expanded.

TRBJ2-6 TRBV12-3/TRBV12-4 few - TGTGCCAGCAGTCCACCAAACCACTCTGGGGCCAACGTCCTGACTTTC CASSPPNHSGANVLTF
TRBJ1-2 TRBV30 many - TGTGCCTGGAGTGTACTTGGGTCCAGCGGTGGCTACACCTTC CAWSVLGSSGGYTF
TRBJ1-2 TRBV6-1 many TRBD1 TGTGCCAGCAGTGACGGGACAGGATTCTATGGCTACACCTTC CASSDGTGFYGYTF
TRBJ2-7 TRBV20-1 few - TGCAGTGCTGCCTTGTCGGGGGAAGCGTACGAGCAGTACTTC CSAALSGEAYEQYF
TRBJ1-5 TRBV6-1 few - TGTGCCAGCAGTGGTTTAGGGACGAGTCAGCCCCAGCATTTT CASSGLGTSQPQHF
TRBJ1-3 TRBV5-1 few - TGCGCCAGCAGAAGAGTGGGGCACTCTGGAAACACCATATATTTT CASRRVGHSGNTIYF
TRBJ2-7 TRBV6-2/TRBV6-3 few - TGTGCCAGCAGTTACTACACGAACTCCTACGAGCAGTACTTC CASSYYTNSYEQYF
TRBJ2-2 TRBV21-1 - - TGTGCCAGCAGGGCCCTCTCCCAGGCCGGGGAGCTGTTTTTT CASRALSQAGELFF
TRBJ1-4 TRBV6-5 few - TGTGCCAGCAGTCCCCTCGGAGCAACTAATGAAAAACTGTTTTTT CASSPLGATNEKLFF
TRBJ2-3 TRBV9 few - TGTGCCAGCAGCGTAGTTGGCCGCAAGGGGCAAGATACGCAGTATTTT CASSVVGRKGQDTQYF
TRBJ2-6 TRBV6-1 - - TGTGCCAGCAGGGACCCTTCGGTCTCTGGGGCCAACGTCCTGACTTTC CASRDPSVSGANVLTF
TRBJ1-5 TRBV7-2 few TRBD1 TGTGCCAGCAGCTTAGCAGGGGGCCAGCCCCAGCATTTT CASSLAGGQPQHF
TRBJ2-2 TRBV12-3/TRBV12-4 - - TGTGCCAGCAGTTTATCGAGAGGGGAGCTGTTTTTT CASSLSRGELFF
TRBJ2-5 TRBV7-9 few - TGTGCCAGCAGCGGGCAGGGGATAGAGACCCAGTACTTC CASSGQGIETQYF
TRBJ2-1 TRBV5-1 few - TGCGCCAGCAGCTACGGGCCCCCTCCGATCCAATACAATGAGCAGTTCTTC CASSYGPPPIQYNEQFF
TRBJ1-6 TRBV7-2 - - TGTGCCAGCAGTACACCCGGGACTCTTAATTCACCCCTCCACTTT CASSTPGTLNSPLHF
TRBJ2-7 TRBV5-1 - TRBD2 TGCGCCAGCAGACAGGACCCCGCCGGGGGGGAGCAGTACTTC CASRQDPAGGEQYF
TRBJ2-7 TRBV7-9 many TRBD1 TGTGCCAGCAGCAGGACAGGGGCCGCGAGGGAGCAGTACTTC CASSRTGAAREQYF
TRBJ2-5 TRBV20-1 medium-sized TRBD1 TGCAGTGCTAGTACAGGGGAAGAGACCCAGTACTTC CSASTGEETQYF
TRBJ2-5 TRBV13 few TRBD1 TGTGCCAGCAGCTACAGGACAGGGGGTTATGAGACCCAGTACTTC CASSYRTGGYETQYF
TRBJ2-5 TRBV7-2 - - TGTGCCAGCAGCTTATGGGACCGGGAGTACTTC CASSLWDREYF
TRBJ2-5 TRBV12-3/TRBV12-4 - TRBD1 TGTGCCAGCACAGAGGGACAGGGGGTGGCAGAGACCCAGTACTTC CASTEGQGVAETQYF
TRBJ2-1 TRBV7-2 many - TGTGCCAGCAGCTTAGTCCCCCTGACTAGACCCCGAAACAATGAGCAGTTCTTC CASSLVPLTRPRNNEQFF
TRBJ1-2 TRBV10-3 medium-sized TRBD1 TGTGCCATCGAGGACAGGGGTCAAAGCTACACCTTC CAIEDRGQSYTF
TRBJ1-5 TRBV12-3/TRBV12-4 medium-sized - TGTGCCAGCAGTTCATACCACAGGGATCAGCCCCAGCATTTT CASSSYHRDQPQHF
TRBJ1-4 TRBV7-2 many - TGTGCCAGCACCAGGAGTCAGGGGACCAATGAAAAACTGTTTTTT CASTRSQGTNEKLFF
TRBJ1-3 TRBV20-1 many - TGCAGTGCTAGCACCGGTGGCACCATATATTTT CSASTGGTIYF
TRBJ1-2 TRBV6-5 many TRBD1 TGTGCCAGCAGTTACCTCTTAGGAGGGGGCAATGGCTACACCTTC CASSYLLGGGNGYTF
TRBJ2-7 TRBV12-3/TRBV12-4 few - TGTGCCAGCAGTTTAGGACAGGACTACGAGCAGTACTTC CASSLGQDYEQYF
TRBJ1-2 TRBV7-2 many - TGTGCCAGCAGTCCGGACAACAACTATGGCTACACCTTC CASSPDNNYGYTF
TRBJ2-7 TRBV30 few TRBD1 TGTGCCTGGAGAGCGCTGACAGGGCCCTACGAGCAGTACTTC CAWRALTGPYEQYF
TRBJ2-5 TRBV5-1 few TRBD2 TGCGCCAGCAGCTCCTCGAGCGGGGGTAAAGAGACCCAGTACTTC CASSSSSGGKETQYF
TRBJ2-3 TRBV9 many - TGTGCCAGCAGCGTAGGACGACTCACAGATACGCAGTATTTT CASSVGRLTDTQYF
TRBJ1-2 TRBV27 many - TGTGCCAGCGCTACAACTGGGTTCTATGGCTACACCTTC CASATTGFYGYTF
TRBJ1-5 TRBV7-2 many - TGTGCCAGCAGCCCTATGACAGGACCCCAGCCCCAGCATTTT CASSPMTGPQPQHF
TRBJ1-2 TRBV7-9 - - TGTGCCAGCAGCTCCGGCGGGGGGGATGGCTACACCTTC CASSSGGGDGYTF
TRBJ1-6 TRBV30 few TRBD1 TGTGCCTGGAGTGGGCCGGGGACAGGGGGAAATTCACCCCTCCACTTT CAWSGPGTGGNSPLHF
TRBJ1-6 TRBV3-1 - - TGTGCCAGCAGCCAAGATTCAGGGTTCAATTCACCCCTCCACTTT CASSQDSGFNSPLHF
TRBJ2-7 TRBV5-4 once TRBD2 TGTGCCAGCAGCCCGGGGGGACGGTTGTCCTACGAGCAGTACTTC CASSPGGRLSYEQYF
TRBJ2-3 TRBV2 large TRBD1 TGTGCCCAGCGGACAGGGAGCGCAGATACGCAGTATTTT CAQRTGSADTQYF
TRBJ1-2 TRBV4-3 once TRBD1 TGCGCCAGCAGCCACACCGGGACAGGACCTTATGGCTACACCTTC CASSHTGTGPYGYTF
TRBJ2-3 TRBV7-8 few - TGTGCCAGCAGCTTAGCGCTAACCGGTGTTGGTACGCAGTATTTT CASSLALTGVGTQYF
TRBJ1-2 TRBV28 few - TGTGCCAGCAGTTTCCCCGGGAATCATCAAGGGGGAAATGGCTACACCTTC CASSFPGNHQGGNGYTF
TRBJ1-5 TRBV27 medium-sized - TGTGCCAGCAGTTTAAACAGGGTGGGAAATCAGCCCCAGCATTTT CASSLNRVGNQPQHF
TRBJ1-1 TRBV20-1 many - TGCAGTGCTAGAGTTACGGGTGAAGCTTTCTTT CSARVTGEAFF
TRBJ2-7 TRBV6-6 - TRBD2 TGTGCCAGCAGTTCTCCCGACGGACTAGCGGGCTACGAGCAGTACTTC CASSSPDGLAGYEQYF
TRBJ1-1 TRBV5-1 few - TGCGCCAGCAGCCTGAGGGCGGGGGGAGGAGGCCCTGAAGCTTTCTTT CASSLRAGGGGPEAFF
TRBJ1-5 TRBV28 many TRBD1 TGTGCCAGCAGTTGGGGGACAGGGGCGCTGCAGCCCCAGCATTTT CASSWGTGALQPQHF
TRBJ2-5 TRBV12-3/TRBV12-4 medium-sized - TGTGCCAGCAGTTTCGAAGAGACCCAGTACTTC CASSFEETQYF
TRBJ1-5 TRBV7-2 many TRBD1 TGTGCCAGCAGCTTAGGGCAGGGGGCTCAGCCCCAGCATTTT CASSLGQGAQPQHF
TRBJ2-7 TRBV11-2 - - TGTGCCAGCAGCCAAGGCACTCCTAACGAGCAGTACTTC CASSQGTPNEQYF
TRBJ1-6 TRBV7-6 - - TGTGCCAGCAGCGACGGGAATTCACCCCTCCACTTT CASSDGNSPLHF
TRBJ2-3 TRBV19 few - TGTGCCAGTAGAGACTACCCTGGCACAGATACGCAGTATTTT CASRDYPGTDTQYF
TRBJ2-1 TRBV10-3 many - TGTGCCATCAGTGAGTTGAATGAGCAGTTCTTC CAISELNEQFF
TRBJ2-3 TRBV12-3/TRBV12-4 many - TGTGCCAGCAGCCGCACTGGGGGGCGCACAGATACGCAGTATTTT CASSRTGGRTDTQYF
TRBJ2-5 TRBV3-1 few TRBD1 TGTGCCAGCAGCCCGGGACAGGTTTTAGAGACCCAGTACTTC CASSPGQVLETQYF
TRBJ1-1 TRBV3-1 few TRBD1 TGTGCCAGCACCGGACAGGAGAACACTGAAGCTTTCTTT CASTGQENTEAFF
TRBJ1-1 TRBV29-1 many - TGCAGCGGATCTCTTGCGAGGTCTTCAACTGAAGCTTTCTTT CSGSLARSSTEAFF
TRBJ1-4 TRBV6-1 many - TGTGCCAGCAGTGATACAGGGTTAAATGAAAAACTGTTTTTT CASSDTGLNEKLFF
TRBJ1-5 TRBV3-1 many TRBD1 TGTGCCAGCAGCGCCGGGACAGCCGGATTTGGCAATCAGCCCCAGCATTTT CASSAGTAGFGNQPQHF